This entry features one T cell receptor (beta chain) sequence. Its antigen is not identified. The record originates from a study of cytomegalovirus exposure and HLA in healthy donors. Study details: It was reported in a later analysis that the same platform had been used for the 120 validation repertoires as for the roughly 670 first-cohort repertoires. Study conclusions and caveats: In vitro work confirmed that a few CMV-associated chains recognize CMV antigens. Cytomegalovirus status was reportedly diagnosed by the classifier with high sensitivity and specificity. Most TCRs appeared rarely, but some public TCRs recurred in many donors.

J was trimmed by 9 bases and V by 5 bases; bases with no gene match: 10. Germline V gene data show CDR1 as SGHVS and CDR2 as FQNEAQ. The CDR3 runs 15 residues. Only in-frame clones appear in the TCRdb table, and some are missing; sequencing was by immunoSEQ multiplex PCR. The sample includes roughly 150,000 clones, 88% of them seen just once. Sequenced input: PBMCs. The clonotype originates from a man aged 18 to 30 in good health and CMV-seronegative. The chain is built from TRBV7-8 and TRBJ2-1, with 10 nucleotides matching TRBD1. CDR3 sequence (DNA): TGTGCCAGCAGCATACCGGACAGGGGGAAGTCTGAGCAGTTCTTC. Translating gives CASSIPDRGKSEQFF.